A selection of T cell receptor beta chains follows, all from one sample in a study of T cell responses to AZD1222 COVID-19 vaccine. Assay: immunoSEQ multiplex PCR; the TCRdb copy retains only in-frame clones and omits some. The repertoire holds about 140,000 clones, with about 91% as singletons. The starting material was peripheral blood, obtained on day 0 of AZD1222 vaccination. The receptors were gathered from an adult in good health. Each CDR3 is given with its conserved first and last residue. Fields, in order: D gene, V gene, CDR3 length, CDR3 protein. A D gene is named only where the DNA matches it firmly.

D: -
V: TRBV5-5
length: 14
CDR3: CASSLEGSNQPQHF

D: TRBD2
V: TRBV6-5
length: 14
CDR3: CASTRGRAKDEQYF

D: -
V: TRBV30
length: 14
CDR3: CAWSAGIADYEQYF

D: -
V: TRBV5-1
length: 15
CDR3: CASSPAGGLDEKLFF

D: -
V: TRBV2
length: 14
CDR3: CASSVYRDGDTQYF

D: -
V: TRBV19
length: 15
CDR3: CASSISPAGRTEAFF

D: TRBD1
V: TRBV12-3/TRBV12-4
length: 13
CDR3: CASSATGVTEAFF

D: -
V: TRBV5-1
length: 14
CDR3: CASSLWGAGNTIYF

D: -
V: TRBV18
length: 15
CDR3: CASSQQQGTEDEQYF

D: -
V: TRBV28
length: 12
CDR3: CASSPLIETQYF

D: -
V: TRBV15
length: 14
CDR3: CATSIVLSYNEQFF

D: -
V: TRBV12-3/TRBV12-4
length: 13
CDR3: CASTPRGSYGYTF

D: -
V: TRBV5-1
length: 13
CDR3: CASSLGQGETQYF

D: -
V: TRBV10-3
length: 16
CDR3: CAISGGASASTDTQYF

D: -
V: TRBV5-6
length: 12
CDR3: CASGVTGTAIYF

D: TRBD2
V: TRBV3-1/TRBV3-2
length: 13
CDR3: CASSQEFPGLAYF

D: -
V: TRBV9
length: 14
CDR3: CASSPSGAGYEQYF

D: -
V: TRBV30
length: 13
CDR3: CAWIWQGRPEAFF

D: -
V: TRBV28
length: 14
CDR3: CASSSESGHYEQYF

D: TRBD1
V: TRBV24-1
length: 15
CDR3: CATSDPGTGRYEQYF

D: TRBD1
V: TRBV5-1
length: 16
CDR3: CASSLAIQGTNEKLFF

D: -
V: TRBV4-2
length: 14
CDR3: CASSPGSRNTEAFF

D: -
V: TRBV7-2
length: 13
CDR3: CASSSWSDETQYF

D: TRBD1
V: TRBV19
length: 13
CDR3: CASRGQGGQPQHF

D: TRBD2
V: TRBV2
length: 15
CDR3: CASSEAGLAGDTQYF

D: -
V: TRBV4-1
length: 13
CDR3: CASSQDLTRELFF

D: -
V: TRBV18
length: 14
CDR3: CASSERYSNQPQHF

D: -
V: TRBV19
length: 13
CDR3: CASSIGERAEAFF

D: -
V: TRBV20-1
length: 14
CDR3: CSASSELRTDTQYF

D: TRBD1
V: TRBV28
length: 16
CDR3: CASSLPTGGRNYGYTF

D: TRBD1
V: TRBV19
length: 14
CDR3: CVSSKTGGERGYTF

D: TRBD2
V: TRBV10-3
length: 14
CDR3: CAIKPSGSDDEQFF

D: TRBD2
V: TRBV29-1
length: 14
CDR3: CSVLVAGAVYEQYF